The 30 T cell receptor beta chains below were found in one sample sequenced in a study of shared clonotypes between healthy human individuals. The repertoire was sequenced with immunoSEQ multiplex PCR; TCRdb's copy has only in-frame clones and lacks some. The profile covers 400,000 to 600,000 clones, with approximately 95% appearing a single time and about 0.068% taken by the ten largest. Material for sequencing was naive CD4+ T cells sorted from blood. Subset given: CD45RA+ positively selected. The receptor set was obtained from a woman aged 25-40 years in good health.

The gene calls are TRBV18 and TRBJ2-2; D may match TRBD1 or TRBD2 (6 bases each). V lost 6 bases and J lost 3, with 17 bases in between. In germline, CDR1 is KGHSH, CDR2 LQKENI. This CDR3 has 16 residues. The CDR3 DNA sequence: TGTGCCAGCTCGCCTCAGAGGGGGGCGCACACCGGGGAGCTGTTTTTT. This encodes CASSPQRGAHTGELFF.

This chain links TRBV7-9 with TRBJ2-7, with unresolved D. V was clipped by 3 bases and J by 2 bases, with 11 bases between them. The CDR3 spans 14 residues. Germline V gives CDR1 SEHNR, CDR2 FQNEAQ (reference sequence). The CDR3: CASSFSATTYEQYF. The CDR3 nucleotides read TGTGCCAGCAGCTTTTCTGCGACAACCTACGAGCAGTACTTC.

The V and J genes are TRBV5-5 and TRBJ2-7; D perhaps matches TRBD2 (6 bases). CDR1 SGHKS and CDR2 YYEKEE come from the germline V gene (reference sequence). The CDR3 contains 16 residues. Trimming pared 4 bases from V and 2 bases from J, leaving 19 bases between. The CDR3 nucleotides are TGTGCCAGCAGCCTGAGCGGGCAGGGCACAACCTACGAGCAGTACTTC. Protein product: CASSLSGQGTTYEQYF.

The gene calls are TRBV5-4 and TRBJ2-5, with TRBD2 as a possible D gene (6 bases). The V and J ends lost 4 bases and 5 bases respectively, with 27 bases between them. The CDR3 runs 18 residues. Per germline, CDR1 SGHNT and CDR2 YYREEE (reference sequence). CDR3 sequence: CASSLSPWEVGRSETQYF. The DNA of the CDR3 is TGTGCCAGCAGCCTATCCCCCTGGGAGGTAGGGCGGTCGGAGACCCAGTACTTC. Combining the CDR3 with reference TRBV5-4 and TRBJ2-5 gives the whole variable domain ETGVTQSPTHLIKTRGQQVTLRCSSQSGHNTVSWYQQALGQGPQFIFQYYREEENGRGNFPPRFSGLQFPNYSSELNVNALELDDSALYLCASSLSPWEVGRSETQYFGPGTRLLVL.

The genes are TRBV5-4 and TRBJ2-1; D is possibly TRBD2 (5 bases). Trimming cost V 1 base and J 8 bases, with 22 bases left between them. From germline, CDR1 is SGHNT and CDR2 YYREEE (reference sequence). This CDR3 has 17 amino acids. CDR3 bases: TGTGCCAGCAGCTTGACTCTTCTTTCCACTAGTAGGCATGAGCAGTTCTTC. Translating it yields CASSLTLLSTSRHEQFF.

This chain joins TRBV7-2 and TRBJ2-5, with D tentatively TRBD2 (5 bases). The last part of the DNA fits TRBJ2-7 better; the J call may be wrong. This CDR3 spans 14 amino acids. Germline assignment: CDR1 SGHTA and CDR2 FQGNSA. CDR3 residues: CASSLARSSDEQYF. CDR3 sequence (DNA): TGTGCCAGCAGCTTAGCGCGCAGTAGCGACGAGCAGTACTTC.

The chain combines TRBV5-6 with TRBJ2-7; D is uncertain. Trimming pared 1 base from V and 6 bases from J, leaving 5 bases between. The CDR3 totals 11 residues. CDR1 SGHDT and CDR2 YYEEEE come from the germline V gene. CDR3 amino acids: CASSLHREQYF. In DNA form, the CDR3 reads TGTGCCAGCAGCTTGCATCGCGAGCAGTACTTC.

The V call is TRBV5-5, the J call TRBJ1-1; D is perhaps TRBD1 (5 bases). Germline V gene data show CDR1 as SGHKS and CDR2 as YYEKEE (reference sequence). There are 14 residues in the CDR3. V gave up 4 bases and J gave up 4 bases, with 14 bases separating them. The CDR3 loop is CASSTSGWRTEAFF. CDR3 nucleotide sequence: TGTGCCAGCAGCACTTCAGGGTGGCGCACTGAAGCTTTCTTT.

This sequence joins TRBV23-1 and TRBJ1-5; D uncertain. TRBV23-1 is known as an ORF, though its function is uncertain. This CDR3 region has 14 residues. Trimming removed 8 bases from V and 0 bases from J, with 11 bases in between. The CDR3 DNA sequence: TGCGCCAGCCCACTGAATGATAGCAATCAGCCCCAGCATTTT. The encoded protein is CASPLNDSNQPQHF.

The chain combines TRBV5-1 with TRBJ2-7, with TRBD1 as a possible D gene (6 bases). The CDR3 consists of 15 residues. Germline V gene lookup returns CDR1 SGHRS and CDR2 YFSETQ. V was cut by 4 bases and J by 2 bases, with 16 bases left in between. The CDR3 DNA reads TGCGCCAGCAGCGGAGGCCGGGACACTACCTACGAGCAGTACTTC. Translation gives CASSGGRDTTYEQYF.

The chain joins TRBV10-1 to TRBJ1-1; D is ambiguous. The CDR3 is 14 amino acids. Looked up from germline, CDR1 is WNHNN and CDR2 is SYGVQD (reference sequence). The V and J ends lost 6 bases and 3 bases respectively, with 14 bases between them. CDR3 protein: CASSPGSDHTEAFF. CDR3 nucleotide sequence: TGCGCCAGCAGCCCTGGATCGGACCACACTGAAGCTTTCTTT.

This clone has only a few counts. This chain links TRBV19 with TRBJ1-2, with 7 bases that match TRBD1. The CDR3 has 12 residues. Germline CDR1 reads LNHDA; CDR2 reads SQIVND (reference sequence). Trimming at V came to 8 bases and at J to 8 bases, leaving 8 bases not matched to a gene. The CDR3 spells CASQNRGGGYTF. CDR3 coding DNA: TGTGCCAGTCAGAACAGGGGAGGAGGCTACACCTTC.

The chain employs TRBV6-6 and TRBJ1-4; D not resolved. This CDR3 has 14 residues. Germline assignment: CDR1 MNHNY and CDR2 SVGAGI (reference sequence). Trimming removed 6 bases from V and 7 bases from J, with 15 bases in between. The CDR3 DNA sequence: TGTGCCAGCAGCTCAGGAGGGATGAGTGAAAAACTGTTTTTT. This codes for CASSSGGMSEKLFF.

This clone was seen once. The chain uses TRBV28 and TRBJ2-3; D perhaps matches TRBD1 (5 bases). Germline V gene lookup returns CDR1 MDHEN and CDR2 SYDVKM. The CDR3 is 14 residues long. Trimming left V 5 bases short and J 4 bases short, with 13 bases between. CDR3 protein: CASSPRWGPDTQYF. Here the CDR3 DNA reads TGTGCCAGCAGTCCTCGGTGGGGCCCAGATACGCAGTATTTT.

V is TRBV27 and J is TRBJ2-7; TRBD1 aligns across 7 bases. Germline V CDR1 and CDR2: MNHEY, SMNVEV (reference sequence). The CDR3 is 14 residues long. Trimming cost V 0 bases and J 2 bases; bases outside gene matches: 1. The CDR3 reads CASSLSQGAYEQYF. The CDR3 DNA is TGTGCCAGCAGTTTATCTCAGGGGGCCTACGAGCAGTACTTC.

The chain uses TRBV19 and TRBJ1-5, with D unresolved. This CDR3 contains 16 residues. V lost 3 bases and J lost 0, with 12 bases in between. In germline, CDR1 is LNHDA, CDR2 SQIVND (reference sequence). CDR3 amino acids: CASSITGKYSNQPQHF. The CDR3 nucleotides are TGTGCCAGTAGTATTACTGGGAAGTATAGCAATCAGCCCCAGCATTTT.

The chain combines TRBV28 with TRBJ1-2, with 8 bases matching TRBD1. V was pared by 8 bases and J by 2 bases, with 7 bases of the junction left unmatched. Germline assignment: CDR1 MDHEN and CDR2 SYDVKM. The CDR3 loop spans 14 amino acids. CDR3 bases: TGTGCCAGCGGAGAACAGGGGGGGAACTATGGCTACACCTTC. Amino acids: CASGEQGGNYGYTF.

This chain uses TRBV6-6 with TRBJ2-2; D possibly corresponds to TRBD1 (5 bases). Germline lookup yields CDR1 MNHNY and CDR2 SVGAGI (reference sequence). The CDR3 length is 16 residues. The ends were cut back, 5 bases at V and 1 base at J, with 14 bases in the middle. Here the CDR3 DNA reads TGTGCCAGCAGTCCCCCCCAGGGAATGAACACCGGGGAGCTGTTTTTT. Translated, it gives CASSPPQGMNTGELFF.

This sequence joins TRBV6-5 and TRBJ2-5, with a possible D match to TRBD2 (5 bases). The CDR3 sequence is 15 residues long. Trimming took 2 bases from V and 5 from J, leaving 15 bases between them. Germline lookup yields CDR1 MNHEY and CDR2 SVGAGI. In DNA, the CDR3 is TGTGCCAGCAGTTACACTTACAGCGGCGAGGAGACCCAGTACTTC. Encoded protein: CASSYTYSGEETQYF.

V usage is TRBV18 and J usage is TRBJ2-5; D may be TRBD1 (6 bases). The CDR3 is made up of 13 amino acids. V shed 5 bases and J shed 5 bases, with 12 bases lying between them. Per the germline V gene, CDR1 is KGHSH and CDR2 is LQKENI. The CDR3 region is CASSGTGQETQYF. Here the CDR3 DNA reads TGTGCCAGCTCAGGAACAGGGCAGGAGACCCAGTACTTC.

The chain carries TRBV28 and TRBJ1-4; 7 bases are a match to TRBD1. This CDR3 is built from 14 residues. Germline values: CDR1 MDHEN, CDR2 SYDVKM. V was clipped by 6 bases and J by 6 bases; unmatched bases: 7. The CDR3 region has the DNA TGTGCCAGCAGCCAAGGGGGCGGGCATGAAAAACTGTTTTTT. Amino acid sequence: CASSQGGGHEKLFF. Supplemented by reference TRBV28 and TRBJ1-4, the full variable domain reads DVKVTQSSRYLVKRTGEKVFLECVQDMDHENMFWYRQDPGLGLRLIYFSYDVKMKEKGDIPEGYSVSREKKERFSLILESASTNQTSMYLCASSQGGGHEKLFFGSGTQLSVL.

The chain couples TRBV2 to TRBJ2-1, with no clear D. The germline CDR1 and CDR2 sequences are SNHLY and FYNNEI. Trimming took 8 bases from V and 0 from J, leaving 11 bases between them. This CDR3 has 14 amino acids. The CDR3 nucleotides read TGTGCCAGCGAGAGAGAGAGCTCCTACAATGAGCAGTTCTTC. The encoded protein is CASERESSYNEQFF.

The chain joins TRBV6-4 to TRBJ2-1, with D perhaps matching TRBD2 (5 bases). Germline CDR1 is MRHNA and CDR2 is SNTAGT. The V gene lost 1 base and the J gene lost 5 bases, with 12 bases spanning the gap. This CDR3 is 15 amino acids long. CDR3: CASSDFAGRDNEQFF. DNA of the CDR3: TGTGCCAGCAGTGACTTTGCGGGTCGGGACAATGAGCAGTTCTTC.

CDR3 DNA: TGTGCCAGCAGGACCGAGCTGAGCACAGATACGCAGTATTTT. The encoded protein is CASRTELSTDTQYF. The J gene is TRBJ2-3, the V gene TRBV2, with D hard to call. Trimming stripped 6 bases from V and 0 bases from J, with 10 bases between. This CDR3 has 14 amino acids. CDR1 is SNHLY and CDR2 is FYNNEI in the germline V gene.

The chain couples TRBV5-4 to TRBJ2-7, with D possibly TRBD2 on 6 matching bases. The V end was cut by 2 bases, the J end by 4 bases, with 16 bases between. Germline V gene sequence: CDR1 SGHNT, CDR2 YYREEE (reference sequence). The CDR3 length is 15 residues. The CDR3 nucleotides are TGTGCCAGCAGCTTCCGCCGGGAGCGAGCATACGAGCAGTACTTC. Protein sequence: CASSFRRERAYEQYF.

The chain couples TRBV2 to TRBJ2-1, with 8 positions matching TRBD2. The CDR3 contains 16 residues. The V and J ends lost 2 bases and 9 bases, in that order; junction bases with no gene match: 12. Germline V gene sequence: CDR1 SNHLY, CDR2 FYNNEI. The CDR3 spells CASSELGTRNSGEQFF. CDR3 nucleotide sequence: TGTGCCAGCAGTGAACTGGGGACTAGAAATTCTGGTGAGCAGTTCTTC.

J is TRBJ2-3 and V is TRBV9, with 9 positions matching TRBD2. CDR3 length equals 15 residues. The germline V gene has CDR1 SGDLS and CDR2 YYNGEE. Trimming removed 6 bases from V and 4 bases from J; junction bases left unmatched: 9. CDR3 in amino acids: CASTALAGESDTQYF. As DNA, the CDR3 is TGTGCCAGCACCGCCTTAGCGGGAGAATCAGATACGCAGTATTTT. Combining the CDR3 with reference TRBV9 and TRBJ2-3 gives the whole variable domain DSGVTQTPKHLITATGQRVTLRCSPRSGDLSVYWYQQSLDQGLQFLIQYYNGEERAKGNILERFSAQQFPDLHSELNLSSLELGDSALYFCASTALAGESDTQYFGPGTRLTVL.

The CDR3 nucleotides read TGTGCCAGCAGCTTATTTGGACAGGGGTCCGAGCAGTACTTC. Its translation: CASSLFGQGSEQYF. The chain joins TRBV7-3 to TRBJ2-7, with TRBD1 identical over 9 bases. V was pared by 2 bases and J by 6 bases, with 5 bases of the junction left unmatched. The CDR3 consists of 14 residues. CDR1 and CDR2 (germline): SGHTA, FQGTGA.

The chain is built from TRBV5-1 and TRBJ1-1; D may be TRBD1 (5 bases). The CDR3 length is 14 residues. Germline V gene data show CDR1 as SGHRS and CDR2 as YFSETQ. The V and J ends lost 5 bases and 3 bases respectively, with 14 bases between them. CDR3 protein: CASRTQVQDTEAFF. CDR3 sequence (DNA): TGCGCCAGCAGGACTCAGGTACAGGACACTGAAGCTTTCTTT.

This chain connects TRBV6-6 to TRBJ2-5; a weak D match, TRBD1 (6 bases). Germline V CDR1 and CDR2: MNHNY, SVGAGI (reference sequence). Trimming cost V 5 bases and J 2 bases, with 9 bases left between them. The CDR3 runs to 13 residues. In nucleotides, the CDR3 is TGTGCCAGCAGTCGGCAGGGGCAAGAGACCCAGTACTTC. Amino acid sequence: CASSRQGQETQYF.